The 28 T cell receptor beta chains listed next were all sequenced from one sample in a study of blood T cell repertoires in COVID-19. The table came from immunoSEQ multiplex PCR; TCRdb's copy has only in-frame clones and leaves some out. The data show a few hundred thousand clones, around 84% seen once. The sequencing sample was made of peripheral blood. The receptor set was obtained from a man under 40 with active or convalescent COVID-19.

The rearrangement uses TRBV12-3 or TRBV12-4 and TRBJ1-4; D not resolved. This CDR3 region has 12 residues. The V gene lost 6 bases and the J gene lost 8 bases, with 10 bases spanning the gap. DNA of the CDR3: TGTGCCAGCAGCCGGGAAGTCGAAAAACTGTTTTTT. It is translated as CASSREVEKLFF.

This chain joins TRBV5-8 and TRBJ2-7; D unresolved. V gave up 0 bases and J gave up 6 bases, with 10 bases separating them. CDR1 and CDR2 from the germline V gene are SGHTS and YDEGEE. This CDR3 comprises 13 residues. CDR3 in amino acids: CASSLDAPGEQYF. DNA of the CDR3: TGTGCCAGCAGCTTGGATGCACCCGGCGAGCAGTACTTC.

The chain carries TRBV10-2 and TRBJ2-7, with 12 bases identical to TRBD2. The CDR3 length is 16 residues. Per the germline V gene, CDR1 is WSHSY and CDR2 is SAAADI. Trimming at V came to 3 bases and at J to 7 bases, leaving 10 bases not matched to a gene. CDR3 bases: TGCGCCAGCAGTGAATTAGGACGCGGACTAGCGGGGGAGCAGTACTTC. It is translated as CASSELGRGLAGEQYF.

The chain carries TRBV7-9 and TRBJ2-5; 10 nucleotides match TRBD2. From germline, CDR1 is SEHNR and CDR2 FQNEAQ (reference sequence). The CDR3 spans 16 residues. The junction had 10 bases not matched to a gene; V was cut back by 5 bases and J by 4 bases. The DNA of the CDR3 is TGTGCCAGCAGCCCTCCCCTACTAGCGGGGCTAGAGACCCAGTACTTC. It yields the protein CASSPPLLAGLETQYF.

Here the CDR3 reads CASRLQTNTEAFF. The CDR3 coding sequence is TGTGCCAGCAGGTTACAAACGAACACTGAAGCTTTCTTT. This rearrangement joins TRBV6-5 to TRBJ1-1; unclear D gene. The germline V gene has CDR1 MNHEY and CDR2 SVGAGI. The CDR3 is 13 amino acids. V lost 6 bases and J lost 1, with 9 bases in between.

The chain joins TRBV2 to TRBJ1-1, with D possibly matching TRBD1 (5 bases). Germline V gives CDR1 SNHLY, CDR2 FYNNEI. The CDR3 is made up of 12 amino acids. The ends were cut back, 11 bases at V and 6 bases at J, with 16 bases in the middle. The CDR3 DNA reads as TGTGCCTGGCGGGGGTCCCGAGCTGAAGCTTTCTTT. Protein product: CAWRGSRAEAFF.

Turning to this clone: The sample carries other DNA sequences with the same CDR3. J is TRBJ1-1 and V is TRBV5-4; TRBD1 matches at 7 bases. The J segment lost 1 base and the V segment lost 0 bases, leaving 0 bases of the junction unmatched. This CDR3 has 14 amino acids. CDR1 and CDR2 from the germline V gene are SGHNT and YYREEE (reference sequence). CDR3 region: CASSLGTGNTEAFF. CDR3 coding DNA: TGTGCCAGCAGCTTGGGGACAGGGAACACTGAAGCTTTCTTT.

The chain links TRBV5-8 to TRBJ1-6; D call uncertain. Per the germline V gene, CDR1 is SGHTS and CDR2 is YDEGEE. V lost 2 bases and J lost 7, with 7 bases in between. The CDR3 is 13 residues long. In DNA form, the CDR3 reads TGTGCCAGCAGCTTCAGGTCCAATTCACCCCTCCACTTT. Its translation is CASSFRSNSPLHF.

This clone was detected only a few times. DNA of the CDR3: TGTGCCAGCAGCGCTCTACAGGTTAGGGACACTGAAGCTTTCTTT. It specifies CASSALQVRDTEAFF. V gene TRBV11-2 combines with J gene TRBJ1-1; TRBD1 is a possible D gene (5 bases). The V gene's germline CDR1 is SGHAT and CDR2 FQNNGV. The CDR3 loop spans 15 amino acids. Trimming cost V 5 bases and J 3 bases, with 16 bases left between them.

V is TRBV19 and J is TRBJ1-6, with D tentatively TRBD1 (5 bases). The CDR3 length is 17 residues. Germline CDR1 and CDR2: LNHDA and SQIVND (reference sequence). V lost 4 bases, J lost 3 bases, and 16 bases lay in between. The CDR3 region has the DNA TGTGCCAGTAGTACCCAAGGGCCGACAGACTATAATTCACCCCTCCACTTT. As protein: CASSTQGPTDYNSPLHF.

This clone was counted a few times. This chain joins TRBV28 and TRBJ2-7; 11 positions match TRBD2. With V trimmed by 8 bases and J by 4 bases, 4 bases remained unmatched. CDR1 and CDR2 (germline): MDHEN, SYDVKM. The CDR3 is 13 residues long. CDR3 loop: CASQTSGEYEQYF. CDR3 nucleotides: TGTGCCAGCCAGACTAGCGGGGAGTACGAGCAGTACTTC.

The gene calls are TRBV29-1 and TRBJ2-3; possibly TRBD2 for D (6 bases). This CDR3 has 13 residues. V shed 2 bases and J shed 10 bases, with 16 bases lying between them. Germline CDR1 SQVTM, CDR2 ANQGSEA. The CDR3 DNA follows: TGCAGCGTTGAACCCCGGGCTCCGGGGGCGCAGTATTTT. This codes for CSVEPRAPGAQYF.

The chain employs TRBV6-5 and TRBJ2-2; 7 positions match TRBD2. Germline CDR1 reads MNHEY; CDR2 reads SVGAGI. Trimming at V came to 8 bases and at J to 3 bases, leaving 3 bases not matched to a gene. The CDR3 is 13 amino acids. The CDR3 spells CASRLADTGELFF. In nucleotides, the CDR3 is TGTGCCAGCCGGCTAGCGGACACCGGGGAGCTGTTTTTT.

The chain combines TRBV7-9 with TRBJ2-5; TRBD1 matches 9 bases. Germline V gene lookup returns CDR1 SEHNR and CDR2 FQNEAQ (reference sequence). The V segment lost 1 base and the J segment 3 bases; nucleotides outside the gene matches: 6. CDR3 length: 16 residues. The CDR3 nucleotides are TGTGCCAGCAGCTTAGGGGACAGGGTTTTGGAAGAGACCCAGTACTTC. Protein sequence: CASSLGDRVLEETQYF.

A single count supports this clone. The V and J genes are TRBV19 and TRBJ1-1; the D gene is possibly TRBD1 (6 bases). The germline V gene has CDR1 LNHDA and CDR2 SQIVND (reference sequence). This CDR3 has 14 residues. The germline V and J ends were trimmed by 3 bases and 4 bases, with 12 bases remaining between them. As DNA, the CDR3 is TGTGCCAGTAGTATCAATCAGGGGCCCACTGAAGCTTTCTTT. Its translation is CASSINQGPTEAFF.

The chain carries TRBV6-5 and TRBJ2-6; possibly TRBD2 for D (5 bases). The ends were cut back, 7 bases at V and 4 bases at J, with 11 bases in the middle. The germline gives CDR1 MNHEY, CDR2 SVGAGI. This CDR3 has 14 amino acids. Here the CDR3 DNA reads TGTGCCAGCAATCGTCGAGGGGGGGCCAACGTCCTGACTTTC. Amino acids: CASNRRGGANVLTF.

The chain is built from TRBV6-5 and TRBJ1-1; D may be TRBD1 (6 bases). Looked up from germline, CDR1 is MNHEY and CDR2 is SVGAGI. This CDR3 is built from 16 residues. V was trimmed by 3 bases and J by 3 bases, leaving 17 bases between them. CDR3 sequence reads: CASSYMGGDTYTEAFF. CDR3 DNA: TGTGCCAGCAGTTATATGGGGGGGGACACTTACACTGAAGCTTTCTTT.

The genes are TRBV2 and TRBJ2-7; the D gene is possibly TRBD2 (7 bases). CDR3 length: 12 residues. V was clipped by 7 bases and J by 4 bases, with 11 bases between them. Germline CDR1 and CDR2: SNHLY and FYNNEI. The CDR3 spells CASTGGGYEQYF. In nucleotides, the CDR3 is TGTGCCAGCACGGGGGGCGGTTACGAGCAGTACTTC.

The chain recombines TRBV18 with TRBJ2-1; TRBD2 might be the D (6 bases). The CDR3 length is 14 residues. CDR1 KGHSH and CDR2 LQKENI come from the germline V gene. The germline V and J ends were trimmed by 4 bases and 5 bases, with 12 bases remaining between them. Here the CDR3 reads CASSRRDSNNEQFF. The CDR3 DNA is TGTGCCAGCTCACGACGGGACTCGAACAATGAGCAGTTCTTC.

This clone was observed once. The CDR3 nucleotides are TGTGCCAGCAGGCTTCTCGGGGGGCCGGGGAACACTGAAGCTTTCTTT. Its translation: CASRLLGGPGNTEAFF. J is TRBJ1-1 and V is TRBV5-5, with D perhaps TRBD1 (6 bases). Trimming shortened V by 5 bases and J by 1 base, and 18 bases separated the two germline ends. The CDR3 runs to 16 residues. CDR1 and CDR2 (germline): SGHKS, YYEKEE (reference sequence). Using reference TRBV5-5 and TRBJ1-1 for the parts outside the CDR3, the full variable domain is DAGVTQSPTHLIKTRGQQVTLRCSPISGHKSVSWYQQVLGQGPQFIFQYYEKEERGRGNFPDRFSARQFPNYSSELNVNALLLGDSALYLCASRLLGGPGNTEAFFGQGTRLTVV.

The rearrangement links TRBV5-1 to TRBJ2-3; 7 bases match TRBD2. CDR3 size: 18 residues. With 4 bases clipped from V and 0 bases from J, the junction kept 14 bases outside the gene matches. Germline V gene lookup returns CDR1 SGHRS and CDR2 YFSETQ. The CDR3 coding sequence is TGCGCCAGCAGCCGATCTAGCGGTACCTGGGTAAGCACAGATACGCAGTATTTT. It is translated as CASSRSSGTWVSTDTQYF.

This CDR3 is CATSRARSARQYF. The CDR3 DNA follows: TGTGCCACCAGCAGAGCAAGAAGTGCGAGGCAGTACTTC. V is TRBV15 and J is TRBJ2-7; no definite D call. CDR1 and CDR2 (germline): LNHNV, YYDKDF (reference sequence). The CDR3 covers 13 residues. Trimming left V 1 base short and J 9 bases short, with 13 bases between.

This clone was seen once. The chain links TRBV19 to TRBJ2-1, with TRBD2 as a possible D gene (7 bases). CDR1 and CDR2 from the germline V gene are LNHDA and SQIVND (reference sequence). Trimming pared 3 bases from V and 3 bases from J, leaving 12 bases between. This CDR3 region has 15 residues. DNA of the CDR3: TGTGCCAGTAGTATCACGAGGGGGGGCTACAATGAGCAGTTCTTC. Protein sequence: CASSITRGGYNEQFF.

The chain joins TRBV15 to TRBJ2-5; 7 bases map to TRBD1. J was trimmed by 5 bases and V by 0 bases; bases with no gene match: 6. Per the germline V gene, CDR1 is LNHNV and CDR2 is YYDKDF (reference sequence). The CDR3 is 15 residues long. Written as DNA, the CDR3 is TGTGCCACCAGCAGAGACCCCGGACAGGCGGAGACCCAGTACTTC. Translating gives CATSRDPGQAETQYF.

On this clone: This sample includes further DNA sequences coding for the same CDR3. The rearrangement links TRBV19 to TRBJ1-1; no clear D gene. The CDR3 length is 13 residues. Germline loops: CDR1 LNHDA, CDR2 SQIVND (reference sequence). The V gene lost 3 bases and the J gene lost 0 bases, with 5 bases spanning the gap. In nucleotides, the CDR3 is TGTGCCAGTAGTATTGGAGTGAACACTGAAGCTTTCTTT. This codes for CASSIGVNTEAFF.

This clone has only a few counts. The same CDR3 can be traced to other DNA sequences in this sample. The V call is TRBV28, the J call TRBJ1-1; D unclear. CDR1 MDHEN and CDR2 SYDVKM come from the germline V gene. The CDR3 contains 13 residues. V lost 4 bases and J 1 base, leaving 7 bases between the germline ends. The DNA for the CDR3 is TGTGCCAGCAGTTCCAGTCCGAACACTGAAGCTTTCTTT. As protein: CASSSSPNTEAFF.

This clone has just one count. The J gene is TRBJ2-2, the V gene TRBV19, with TRBD1 identical over 8 bases. The J segment lost 3 bases and the V segment lost 1 base, leaving 10 bases of the junction unmatched. This CDR3 is 18 amino acids long. Germline V gives CDR1 LNHDA, CDR2 SQIVND (reference sequence). CDR3 sequence: CASSIGWQGAADTGELFF. The CDR3 nucleotides are TGTGCCAGTAGTATAGGATGGCAGGGGGCGGCGGACACCGGGGAGCTGTTTTTT. Together with reference TRBV19 and TRBJ2-2, the CDR3 gives the full variable domain: DGGITQSPKYLFRKEGQNVTLSCEQNLNHDAMYWYRQDPGQGLRLIYYSQIVNDFQKGDIAEGYSVSREKKESFPLTVTSAQKNPTAFYLCASSIGWQGAADTGELFFGEGSRLTVL.

This rearrangement joins TRBV11-2 to TRBJ2-1; 12 bases align to TRBD2. Germline V gives CDR1 SGHAT, CDR2 FQNNGV. Losses at the gene ends were 11 bases for V and 8 bases for J; bases not matched to a gene: 10. The CDR3 contains 14 residues. CDR3 residues: CASLRPSGGDEQFF. Written as DNA, the CDR3 is TGTGCCTCCCTTCGTCCTAGCGGGGGGGATGAGCAGTTCTTC.